These T cell receptor beta chains were read from a single sample in a study of PD-1 blockade in classical Hodgkin lymphoma. TCRdb keeps only in-frame clones here, not all; method: immunoSEQ multiplex PCR. The sample gives around 10,000 clones, roughly 76% of which show up once; roughly 24% is in the top ten. Source: peripheral blood mononuclear cells (PBMCs), taken at baseline. Source of these receptors: a human donor with classical Hodgkin lymphoma. Both conserved end residues are part of each CDR3. D genes are given only for firm matches. Size values are once, few and many counts, or a class for expanded clones, and some rows have none.

D,J,size,V,CDR3,DNA
NA,TRBJ2-3,NA,TRBV6-1,CASSEVRLYTDTQYF,TGTGCCAGCAGTGAAGTTAGGTTATACACAGATACGCAGTATTTT
TRBD1,TRBJ2-5,NA,TRBV7-6,CASSHPGQGGTQYF,TGTGCCAGCAGCCATCCGGGACAGGGAGGGACCCAGTACTTC
NA,TRBJ1-2,NA,TRBV7-8,CASSPYRDLPQGYTF,TGTGCCAGCAGCCCGTACCGGGACCTTCCACAAGGCTACACCTTC
NA,TRBJ2-3,few,TRBV4-1,CASSLLGLVTDTQYF,TGCGCCAGCAGCTTACTTGGGCTAGTGACAGATACGCAGTATTTT
NA,TRBJ1-6,NA,TRBV14,CASSQESSPLHF,TGTGCCAGCAGCCAAGAATCCTCACCCCTCCACTTT
TRBD2,TRBJ2-7,NA,TRBV11-2,CASSRWTSVLSYEQYF,TGTGCCAGCAGCAGATGGACTAGCGTCCTCTCCTACGAGCAGTACTTC
NA,TRBJ2-3,NA,TRBV15,CATRETGAQGDTQYF,TGTGCCACCCGAGAGACAGGTGCGCAGGGAGATACGCAGTATTTT
NA,TRBJ1-1,NA,TRBV5-1,CASSLLRENTEAFF,TGCGCCAGCAGCTTGCTCCGGGAGAACACTGAAGCTTTCTTT
NA,TRBJ1-2,NA,TRBV27,CASTIKNDGYTF,TGTGCCAGCACCATAAAAAACGATGGCTACACCTTC
NA,TRBJ2-7,NA,TRBV9,CASSVVCGCAYEQYF,TGTGCCAGCAGCGTAGTTTGTGGCTGTGCCTACGAGCAGTACTTC
NA,TRBJ2-1,NA,TRBV27,CASSPGAGYTEQFF,TGTGCCAGCAGTCCCGGTGCGGGATACACTGAGCAGTTCTTC
NA,TRBJ2-5,NA,TRBV10-3,CATFRDIGETQYF,TGTGCCACCTTTCGGGACATAGGAGAGACCCAGTACTTC
NA,TRBJ2-7,medium-sized,TRBV19,CASSMLLGTSYEQYF,TGTGCCAGTAGTATGCTACTGGGAACCTCCTACGAGCAGTACTTC
NA,TRBJ1-5,NA,TRBV6-5,CASSYPGQPQHF,TGTGCCAGCAGTTACCCGGGTCAGCCCCAGCATTTT
NA,TRBJ2-5,NA,TRBV5-1,CASSLDIKGQETQYF,TGCGCCAGCAGCTTGGACATAAAGGGGCAAGAGACCCAGTACTTC
NA,TRBJ2-7,NA,TRBV29-1,CSVPGPNAREQYF,TGCAGCGTTCCGGGCCCTAACGCTCGCGAGCAGTACTTC
NA,TRBJ2-7,NA,TRBV28,CASRGRVYEQYF,TGTGCCAGTAGGGGCAGGGTCTACGAGCAGTACTTC
NA,TRBJ2-3,NA,TRBV7-9,CASSARLETTDTQYF,TGTGCCAGCAGCGCCAGACTAGAGACCACAGATACGCAGTATTTT
NA,TRBJ1-5,NA,TRBV12-2,CASRDWHPQHF,TGTGCAAGTCGCGACTGGCATCCCCAGCATTTT
NA,TRBJ2-4,NA,TRBV5-4,CASSLSGPAKNIQYF,TGTGCCAGCAGCTTGTCCGGACCAGCCAAAAACATTCAGTACTTC
NA,TRBJ2-3,NA,TRBV9,CASSARDTQYF,TGTGCCAGCAGCGCTCGTGATACGCAGTATTTT
NA,TRBJ1-5,once,TRBV6-5,CASSYRGGQPQHF,TGTGCCAGCAGTTACAGGGGAGGTCAGCCCCAGCATTTT
NA,TRBJ1-1,NA,TRBV18,CASSPQEVGTEAFF,TGTGCCAGCTCACCTCAGGAGGTAGGCACTGAAGCTTTCTTT
NA,TRBJ1-2,NA,TRBV4-2,CASLGKGYGYTF,TGTGCCAGCCTGGGTAAGGGCTATGGCTACACCTTC
TRBD1,TRBJ2-7,NA,TRBV6-5,CASTSGQYYEQYF,TGTGCCAGCACCTCGGGACAGTACTACGAGCAGTACTTC
TRBD2,TRBJ2-5,NA,TRBV9,CASSVGASGETQYF,TGTGCCAGCAGCGTAGGGGCTAGCGGGGAGACCCAGTACTTC
NA,TRBJ2-6,NA,TRBV11-2,CASSLAGANVLTF,TGTGCCAGCAGCTTAGCTGGGGCCAACGTCCTGACTTTC
NA,TRBJ1-2,NA,TRBV27,CASRPAGVLVSYGYTF,TGTGCCAGCAGGCCGGCAGGGGTGCTCGTGAGCTATGGCTACACCTTC
NA,TRBJ2-1,NA,TRBV11-2,CASSRFSNEQFF,TGTGCCAGCAGCCGGTTTTCCAATGAGCAGTTCTTC
NA,TRBJ1-1,NA,TRBV27,CASRRQQNTEAFF,TGTGCCAGCAGGAGACAGCAGAACACTGAAGCTTTCTTT
NA,TRBJ2-7,NA,TRBV19,CASSPSPSYEQYF,TGTGCCAGTAGTCCTAGCCCATCCTACGAGCAGTACTTC
NA,TRBJ2-2,NA,TRBV15,CATSPANTGELFF,TGTGCCACCAGTCCCGCGAACACCGGGGAGCTGTTTTTT
TRBD1,TRBJ1-3,NA,TRBV7-8,CASSLEDRGGNTIYF,TGTGCCAGCAGCTTAGAAGACAGGGGAGGAAACACCATATATTTT
NA,TRBJ2-1,medium-sized,TRBV7-6,CASSTDPMKQFF,TGTGCCAGCAGCACGGACCCCATGAAGCAGTTCTTC
TRBD1,TRBJ2-7,NA,TRBV5-1,CASSFGGQGVYEQYF,TGCGCCAGCAGCTTTGGTGGACAGGGGGTTTACGAGCAGTACTTC
NA,TRBJ2-1,few,TRBV19,CASSPGYPNEQFF,TGTGCCAGTAGTCCAGGGTATCCCAATGAGCAGTTCTTC
TRBD2,TRBJ2-7,NA,TRBV11-2,CASSPRISGSHEQYF,TGTGCCAGCAGCCCCCGGATTAGCGGGAGTCACGAGCAGTACTTC
TRBD2,TRBJ2-3,NA,TRBV2,CASSDRTSPDTQYF,TGTGCCAGCAGTGACAGGACTAGCCCAGATACGCAGTATTTT
NA,TRBJ1-3,NA,TRBV5-6,CASSLPSAGNTIYF,TGTGCCAGCAGCTTGCCCTCGGCGGGAAACACCATATATTTT
NA,TRBJ2-1,NA,TRBV15,CATSRGGAGPYNEQFF,TGTGCCACCAGCAGAGGGGGGGCGGGGCCCTACAATGAGCAGTTCTTC
NA,TRBJ2-7,NA,TRBV6-1,CASYGAGGSYEQYF,TGTGCCAGCTATGGGGCGGGTGGATCCTACGAGCAGTACTTC
NA,TRBJ2-5,NA,TRBV5-1,CASSWLGLPQETQYF,TGCGCCAGCAGCTGGCTGGGACTGCCTCAAGAGACCCAGTACTTC
NA,TRBJ2-7,NA,TRBV27,CASSPTGRAYEQYF,TGTGCCAGCAGTCCAACAGGACGGGCCTACGAGCAGTACTTC
NA,TRBJ2-7,NA,TRBV6-1,CASSAETWGSYEQYF,TGTGCCAGCAGTGCCGAGACCTGGGGGTCCTACGAGCAGTACTTC
NA,TRBJ1-5,NA,TRBV5-6,CASSLRVVAGNQPQHF,TGTGCCAGCAGCTTGCGGGTCGTAGCGGGCAATCAGCCCCAGCATTTT
TRBD1,TRBJ2-7,NA,TRBV18,CASSLLGQGPTYEQYF,TGTGCCAGCTCACTCCTAGGACAGGGCCCTACCTACGAGCAGTACTTC
NA,TRBJ2-2,few,TRBV27,CASSWGTTGELFF,TGTGCCAGCAGCTGGGGGACCACCGGGGAGCTGTTTTTT
TRBD1,TRBJ1-4,NA,TRBV5-5,CASSINPQGATNEKLFF,TGTGCCAGCAGCATAAACCCTCAGGGGGCGACTAATGAAAAACTGTTTTTT
NA,TRBJ2-5,NA,TRBV29-1,CSVGVGGGGETQYF,TGCAGCGTTGGGGTAGGGGGCGGAGGGGAGACCCAGTACTTC
NA,TRBJ2-4,NA,TRBV15,CATSAEALVGWENIQYF,TGTGCCACCAGCGCAGAGGCTCTAGTGGGGTGGGAAAACATTCAGTACTTC
TRBD2,TRBJ2-1,NA,TRBV10-3,CAISPVLAGGGEQFF,TGTGCCATATCACCGGTGCTAGCGGGAGGCGGTGAGCAGTTCTTC
NA,TRBJ2-1,NA,TRBV29-1,CSVAQGYPYNEQFF,TGCAGCGTTGCCCAGGGGTACCCCTACAATGAGCAGTTCTTC
NA,TRBJ2-7,once,TRBV19,CASSPGTRYEQYF,TGTGCCAGTAGCCCCGGGACAAGGTACGAGCAGTACTTC
NA,TRBJ2-1,NA,TRBV6-6,CASKGGNEQFF,TGTGCCAGCAAAGGGGGCAATGAGCAGTTCTTC